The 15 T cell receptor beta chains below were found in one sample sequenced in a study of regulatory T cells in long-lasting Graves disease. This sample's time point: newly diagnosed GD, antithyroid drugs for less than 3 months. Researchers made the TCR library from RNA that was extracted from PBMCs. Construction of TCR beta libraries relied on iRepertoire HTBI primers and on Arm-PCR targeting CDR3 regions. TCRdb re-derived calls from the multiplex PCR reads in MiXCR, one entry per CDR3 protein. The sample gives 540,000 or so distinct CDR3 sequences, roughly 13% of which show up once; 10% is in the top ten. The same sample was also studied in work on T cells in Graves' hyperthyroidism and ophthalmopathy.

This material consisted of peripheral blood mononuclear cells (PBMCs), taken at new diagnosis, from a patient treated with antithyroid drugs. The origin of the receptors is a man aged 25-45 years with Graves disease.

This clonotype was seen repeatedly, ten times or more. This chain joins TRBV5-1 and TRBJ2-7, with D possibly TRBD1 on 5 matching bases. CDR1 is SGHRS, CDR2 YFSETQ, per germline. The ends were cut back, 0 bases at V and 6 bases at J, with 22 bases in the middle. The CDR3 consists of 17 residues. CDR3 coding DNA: TGCGCCAGCAGCTTGGCCCAGGGTGTAAAATTAAGAGGCGAGCAGTACTTC. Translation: CASSLAQGVKLRGEQYF.

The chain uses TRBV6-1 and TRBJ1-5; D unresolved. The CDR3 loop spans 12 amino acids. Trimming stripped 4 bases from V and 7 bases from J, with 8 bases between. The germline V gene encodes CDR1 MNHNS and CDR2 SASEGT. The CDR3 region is CASSVPEQPQHF. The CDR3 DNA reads TGTGCCAGCAGTGTTCCAGAACAGCCCCAGCATTTT.

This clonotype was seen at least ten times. The CDR3 region is CASSSDGRGTEAFF. The CDR3 bases are TGTGCCAGCAGCTCAGACGGAAGGGGCACTGAAGCTTTCTTT. The chain combines TRBV7-6 with TRBJ1-1; D perhaps matches TRBD1 (5 bases). Trimming pared 4 bases from V and 4 bases from J, leaving 13 bases between. Germline V CDR1 and CDR2: SGHVS, FNYEAQ. This CDR3 spans 14 amino acids.

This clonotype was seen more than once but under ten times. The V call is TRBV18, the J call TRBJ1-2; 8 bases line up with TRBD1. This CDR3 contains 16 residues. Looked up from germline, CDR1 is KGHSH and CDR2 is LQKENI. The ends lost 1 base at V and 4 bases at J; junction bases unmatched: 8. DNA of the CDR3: TGTGCCAGCTCACCACTCCCTCAGGGGGCGAGCTATGGCTACACCTTC. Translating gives CASSPLPQGASYGYTF.

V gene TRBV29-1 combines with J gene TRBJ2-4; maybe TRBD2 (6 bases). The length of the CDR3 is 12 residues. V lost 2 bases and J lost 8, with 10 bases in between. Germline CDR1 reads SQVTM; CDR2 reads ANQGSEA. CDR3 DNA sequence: TGCAGCGTTGAATATGGGGAGGACATTCAGTACTTC. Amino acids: CSVEYGEDIQYF.

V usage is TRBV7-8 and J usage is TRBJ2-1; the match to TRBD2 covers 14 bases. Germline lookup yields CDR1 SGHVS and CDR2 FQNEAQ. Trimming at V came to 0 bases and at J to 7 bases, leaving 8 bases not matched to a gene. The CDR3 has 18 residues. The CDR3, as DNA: TGTGCCAGCAGCTTAGCTGCGACTAGCGGGAGGGCCGGAAATGAGCAGTTCTTC. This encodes CASSLAATSGRAGNEQFF.

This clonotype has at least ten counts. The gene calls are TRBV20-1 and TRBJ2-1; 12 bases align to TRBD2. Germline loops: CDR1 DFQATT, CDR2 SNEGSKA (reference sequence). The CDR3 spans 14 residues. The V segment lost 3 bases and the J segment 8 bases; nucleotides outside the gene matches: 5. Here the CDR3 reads CSASPSGRADEQFF. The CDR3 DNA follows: TGCAGTGCTAGCCCTAGCGGGAGGGCCGATGAGCAGTTCTTC.

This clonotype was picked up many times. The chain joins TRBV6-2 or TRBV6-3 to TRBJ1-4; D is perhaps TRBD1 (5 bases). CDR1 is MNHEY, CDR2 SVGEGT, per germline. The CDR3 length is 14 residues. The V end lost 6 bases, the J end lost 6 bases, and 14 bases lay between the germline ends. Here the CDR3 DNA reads TGTGCCAGCAGCTCCACCGGGACGGATGAAAAACTGTTTTTT. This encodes CASSSTGTDEKLFF.

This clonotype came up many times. CDR3 loop: CSANRETYEQYF. As DNA, the CDR3 is TGCAGTGCCAACAGGGAAACCTACGAGCAGTACTTC. The chain employs TRBV20-1 and TRBJ2-7; perhaps TRBD1 as D (6 bases). Germline V lookup: CDR1 DFQATT, CDR2 SNEGSKA (reference sequence). The V end lost 6 bases, the J end lost 2 bases, and 11 bases lay between the germline ends. The CDR3 loop spans 12 amino acids.

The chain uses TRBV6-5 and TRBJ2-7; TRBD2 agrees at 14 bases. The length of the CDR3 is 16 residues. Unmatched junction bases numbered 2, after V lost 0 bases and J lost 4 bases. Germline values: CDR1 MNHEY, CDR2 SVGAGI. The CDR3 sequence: CASSYSGTSGRYEQYF. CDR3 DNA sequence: TGTGCCAGCAGTTACTCGGGGACTAGCGGGAGATACGAGCAGTACTTC.

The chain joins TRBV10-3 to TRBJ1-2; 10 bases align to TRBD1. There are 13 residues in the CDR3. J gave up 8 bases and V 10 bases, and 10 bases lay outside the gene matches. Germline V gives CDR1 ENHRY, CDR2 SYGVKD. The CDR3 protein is CATEDRGKEGYTF. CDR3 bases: TGTGCCACCGAGGACAGGGGGAAGGAGGGCTACACCTTC.

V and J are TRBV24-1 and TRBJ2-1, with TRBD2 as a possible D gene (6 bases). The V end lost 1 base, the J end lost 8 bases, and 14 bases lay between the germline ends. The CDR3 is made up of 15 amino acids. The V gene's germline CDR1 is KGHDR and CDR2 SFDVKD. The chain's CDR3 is CATSDFEGGVDEQFF. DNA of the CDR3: TGTGCCACCAGTGATTTCGAGGGAGGTGTGGATGAGCAGTTCTTC.

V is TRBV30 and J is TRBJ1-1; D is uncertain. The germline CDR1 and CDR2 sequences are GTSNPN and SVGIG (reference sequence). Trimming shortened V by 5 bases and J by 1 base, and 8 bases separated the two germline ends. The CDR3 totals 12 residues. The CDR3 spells CAWGRSNTEAFF. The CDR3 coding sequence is TGTGCCTGGGGTAGATCGAACACTGAAGCTTTCTTT. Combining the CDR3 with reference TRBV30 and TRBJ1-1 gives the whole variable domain SQTIHQWPATLVQPVGSPLSLECTVEGTSNPNLYWYRQAAGRGLQLLFYSVGIGQISSEVPQNLSASRPQDRQFILSSKKLLLSDSGFYLCAWGRSNTEAFFGQGTRLTVV.

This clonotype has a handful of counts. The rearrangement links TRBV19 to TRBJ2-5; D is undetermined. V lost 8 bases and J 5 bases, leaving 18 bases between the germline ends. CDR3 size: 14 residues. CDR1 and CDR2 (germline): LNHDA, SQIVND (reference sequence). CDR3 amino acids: CASRKDRIGETQYF. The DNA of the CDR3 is TGTGCCAGTCGAAAGGACCGCATCGGGGAGACCCAGTACTTC.

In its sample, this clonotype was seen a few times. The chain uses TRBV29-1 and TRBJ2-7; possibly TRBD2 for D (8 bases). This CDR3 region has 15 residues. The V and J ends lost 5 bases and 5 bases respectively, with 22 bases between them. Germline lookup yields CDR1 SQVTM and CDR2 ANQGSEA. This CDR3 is CSVWVPGGGPDEQYF. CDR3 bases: TGCAGCGTTTGGGTACCGGGAGGGGGCCCGGACGAGCAGTACTTC.